This TCR beta chain was recorded in a study of T cell responses to AZD1222 COVID-19 vaccine. Notes on the study in general: White British people made up most donors, females outnumbered males, and clonal diversity was possibly underestimated. Elevations in Spike-specific TCR breadth and depth followed administration of two AZD1222 doses. Among vaccine-associated CD4 TCRs, coverage spanned spike, with dominance at 160-218 and 743-854.

For this clone: Antigen: not known.

The protocol was immunoSEQ multiplex PCR, while the TCRdb copy is restricted to in-frame clones and leaves out a portion. The sample carries 100,000 or so clones, about 87% recorded once. The source material was peripheral blood, sampled on day 0 of AZD1222 vaccination. The origin of this receptor is an adult in good health.

CDR3 in amino acids: CASSLLGGNLNTEAFF. For the CDR3, the DNA is TGTGCCAGCAGCTTGTTGGGGGGGAACCTGAACACTGAAGCTTTCTTT. The chain recombines TRBV5-4 with TRBJ1-1; D is perhaps TRBD1 (5 bases). V was pared by 1 base and J by 0 bases, with 13 bases between. The CDR3 spans 16 residues. Germline V gives CDR1 SGHNT, CDR2 YYREEE (reference sequence).